This T cell receptor (beta chain) was sequenced for a study of T cells after yellow fever vaccination (dated by TCRdb to about 2019). About the full investigation: The SMART-Seq v4 Ultra Low Input RNA kit was used to prepare libraries from fractions with low cell numbers. To track T-cell clones before and after primary and booster YFV17D yellow fever vaccination, bulk TCR alpha and beta repertoires were sequenced longitudinally. The cohort comprised two healthy male donors, one aged 18 to 30 and one aged 30 to 40 years. Bulk PBMC replicates and cell subsets were isolated from blood drawn at multiple timepoints before and after both primary and secondary immunization. General study outcomes and caveats: Computational filtering was needed because FACS-sorted repertoires could contain abundant contaminating clonotypes from the bulk population. The secondary T-cell response was found to be weaker but faster than the primary response, with a peak reached on day 5 rather than on day 15. A small fraction of clonotypes appeared in both the CD4 and CD8 compartments, likely as a result of convergent recombination. Because only a couple of donors were included in the study, the extent to which the findings can be generalized is limited. After the booster, most of the clones that had expanded following primary vaccination were detected again (just under 97% of CD4 and more than 85% of CD8), which suggests that memory was broadly maintained.

This clonotype appeared many times. There is no known antigen for this receptor. No much larger clone is present one base from it, and per-base qualities are unavailable. Sequencing relied on an Illumina NovaSeq 6000. TCR cDNA was synthesized by 5'RACE template switching, which introduced a universal primer site and unique molecular identifiers. cDNA synthesis was primed from both the TCR alpha and TCR beta constant segments. Libraries were amplified in two PCR steps, with sample barcodes and sequencing adapters added in the second step. Sequencing of libraries was done on Illumina HiSeq 2500 (2x100 bp) or NovaSeq (2x150 bp). In the original analysis: Reads were demultiplexed and collapsed into UMI consensus sequences with MIGEC, and V(D)J alignment was performed with MiXCR. Vaccine-responding clonotypes were defined with edgeR using replicate PBMC samples, requiring FDR below 0.01 and a log2 fold change above 5 up to day 15. CD4 or CD8 identity was assigned to each bulk clonotype according to whether the clonotype was present at higher abundance in the sequenced CD4 repertoire or the sequenced CD8 repertoire. Using fastp trimming at Q25 and MiXCR clonotype assembly, TCRdb reanalyzed the public sequencing data and kept in-frame beta chains. Each entry merges the rows of one CDR3 protein and shows their most common DNA and genes. TCRdb's processing, not the authors', yielded these V and J calls. The sample table contains a few hundred thousand distinct CDR3 sequences; only one count was recorded for approximately 4% of them. The top ten clonotypes cover 20% to 25% of the sample.

The sample's treatment or condition label is to be understood as: live attenuated yellow fever vaccine strain. At each blood-draw timepoint, two biological replicates of bulk PBMCs were obtained. A standard Ficoll-Paque protocol was used to isolate PBMCs from peripheral blood. RNA was extracted with TriZol from bulk PBMCs, CD4 and CD8 fractions, and dextramer-positive and dextramer-negative fractions. V gives up 4 bases and J gives up 7 bases, and the segment between their germline ends measures 13 bases. CDR3 length: 13 amino acids, cysteine to phenylalanine. Here the CDR3 DNA is all that survives: 39 bases in frame from base 1. Taken from the germline V gene, the CDR1 and CDR2 loops are SGHTA and FQGNSA.

The receptor chain draws on TRBV7-2 and TRBJ1-1; a weak D assignment points to TRBD1 (6 bases agree). This sequence originates from a young man who received the YFV17D yellow fever vaccine. Material: PBMCs, obtained 5 days after the yellow fever booster vaccination. The nucleotides are TGTGCCAGCAGCTCACTCGGGACACATGAAGCTTTCTTT. Its coded protein is CASSSLGTHEAFF.